Below, 13 T cell receptor beta chains from the same sample are listed, as sequenced in a study of blood T cell repertoires in COVID-19. Sequencing used immunoSEQ multiplex PCR; TCRdb keeps in-frame clones, though not all of them. Of tens of thousands of clones listed, roughly 84% are singletons. Source material: peripheral blood. All receptors come from a human donor in a cohort sampled during active COVID-19.

A word on this clone: The same CDR3 arises from other DNA sequences in this sample as well. V usage is TRBV9 and J usage is TRBJ2-2; D gene ambiguous. V was shortened by 0 bases and J by 6 bases, with 3 bases between the two germline ends. CDR3 length: 12 residues. CDR1 SGDLS and CDR2 YYNGEE come from the germline V gene. The CDR3 spells CASSVAAGELFF. As DNA, the CDR3 is TGTGCCAGCAGCGTAGCAGCCGGGGAGCTGTTTTTT.

This rearrangement joins TRBV5-6 to TRBJ2-5; weak D call: TRBD2 (7 bases). Trimming removed 3 bases at V and 1 base at J, with 10 bases between. Germline CDR1 and CDR2: SGHDT and YYEEEE. The CDR3 is 14 amino acids. In DNA, the CDR3 is TGTGCCAGCAGCTCGGGGGGCATCCAAGAGACCCAGTACTTC. Its protein is CASSSGGIQETQYF.

The chain combines TRBV5-4 with TRBJ1-1, with 11 bases matching TRBD1. J lost 4 bases, V lost 0 bases, and 8 bases had no gene match. The CDR3 contains 17 residues. The germline V gene encodes CDR1 SGHNT and CDR2 YYREEE (reference sequence). The CDR3 region has the DNA TGTGCCAGCAGCTTGGCAGGACAGGGGGCGCTGGGCACTGAAGCTTTCTTT. Translating gives CASSLAGQGALGTEAFF.

The chain has TRBV7-9 and TRBJ1-5; unclear D gene. Germline-derived CDR1 and CDR2 are SEHNR and FQNEAQ (reference sequence). This CDR3 region has 13 residues. Trimming left V 3 bases short and J 4 bases short, with 7 bases between. CDR3: CASSFTGNQPQHF. The CDR3 DNA is TGTGCCAGCAGCTTCACGGGAAATCAGCCCCAGCATTTT.

The V call is TRBV2, the J call TRBJ1-3; TRBD1 might be the D (5 bases). Germline loops: CDR1 SNHLY, CDR2 FYNNEI. The CDR3 is 13 amino acids. V was pared by 5 bases and J by 3 bases, with 8 bases between. The CDR3 nucleotides are TGTGCCAGCAGTACAGGCTATGGAAACACCATATATTTT. It yields the protein CASSTGYGNTIYF.

On this clone itself: One end of the junction does not line up with germline, which may come from a read error. J is TRBJ2-1 and V is TRBV6-6, with D possibly being TRBD2 (7 bases). Germline V gene lookup returns CDR1 MNHNY and CDR2 SVGAGI (reference sequence). This CDR3 spans 15 amino acids. The CDR3 bases are TGTGCCACCAGTAGAAGGGGGGGGACTCCCAATGAGCAGTTCTTC. It specifies CATSRRGGTPNEQFF.

The chain links TRBV5-1 to TRBJ2-1; 9 bases fit TRBD2. The CDR3 totals 16 residues. Germline trimming cut 1 base from V and 7 bases from J; bases unmatched to any gene: 9. Germline V CDR1 and CDR2: SGHRS, YFSETQ. CDR3 loop: CASSLTLAGSINEQFF. CDR3 DNA sequence: TGCGCCAGCAGCTTGACCCTAGCGGGGTCAATAAATGAGCAGTTCTTC.

In DNA form, the CDR3 reads TGTGCCAGCAGACGAAGGGAGAACTACCTAGAGACCCAGTACTTC. This codes for CASRRRENYLETQYF. V and J are TRBV27 and TRBJ2-5; a possible D gene is TRBD2 (5 bases). The V and J ends lost 6 bases and 4 bases respectively, with 18 bases between them. The CDR3 runs 15 residues. From germline, CDR1 is MNHEY and CDR2 SMNVEV (reference sequence).

The chain carries TRBV19 and TRBJ2-3, with a tentative D call TRBD2 (6 bases). CDR3 length: 18 residues. Germline CDR1 LNHDA, CDR2 SQIVND (reference sequence). The V end was cut by 5 bases, the J end by 2 bases, with 23 bases between. The CDR3 DNA sequence: TGTGCCAGTAGTCCCCCTGCGGGGTTAGCGGCCGACACAGATACGCAGTATTTT. Translation: CASSPPAGLAADTDTQYF.

The chain joins TRBV4-1 to TRBJ1-4; 8 nucleotides agree with TRBD1. The CDR3 length is 16 residues. Germline V gene data show CDR1 as MGHRA and CDR2 as YSYEKL. V lost 1 base and J lost 3; bases outside the gene matches: 4. CDR3: CASSQAPTGANEKLFF. The CDR3 DNA reads as TGCGCCAGCAGCCAAGCCCCGACAGGGGCTAATGAAAAACTGTTTTTT.

The genes are TRBV24-1 and TRBJ2-5; possibly TRBD2 for D (5 bases). The ends were cut back, 3 bases at V and 5 bases at J, with 15 bases in the middle. Per germline, CDR1 KGHDR and CDR2 SFDVKD. This CDR3 is built from 15 residues. The CDR3 loop reads CATSDPSSGAETQYF. As DNA, the CDR3 is TGTGCCACCAGTGATCCATCCAGCGGAGCGGAGACCCAGTACTTC.

The CDR3 nucleotides are TGTGCCAGCAGCTTAGTAACAGGGAGAGGTGAAAAACTGTTTTTT. Translation: CASSLVTGRGEKLFF. The chain links TRBV7-8 to TRBJ1-4, with TRBD1 as a possible D gene (6 bases). Trimming stripped 1 base from V and 7 bases from J, with 13 bases between. The CDR3 is 15 residues long. CDR1 is SGHVS and CDR2 is FQNEAQ in the germline V gene.

This clone was recorded only once. This chain joins TRBV28 and TRBJ2-4, with D possibly matching TRBD1 (6 bases). Between the trimmed V and J ends, which lost 3 bases and 0 bases, there was a span of 18 bases. Per the germline V gene, CDR1 is MDHEN and CDR2 is SYDVKM. The CDR3 extends over 18 amino acids. DNA for the CDR3: TGTGCCAGCAGTTTGGTAAGGACAGCAACATTAGCCAAAAACATTCAGTACTTC. Protein product: CASSLVRTATLAKNIQYF.